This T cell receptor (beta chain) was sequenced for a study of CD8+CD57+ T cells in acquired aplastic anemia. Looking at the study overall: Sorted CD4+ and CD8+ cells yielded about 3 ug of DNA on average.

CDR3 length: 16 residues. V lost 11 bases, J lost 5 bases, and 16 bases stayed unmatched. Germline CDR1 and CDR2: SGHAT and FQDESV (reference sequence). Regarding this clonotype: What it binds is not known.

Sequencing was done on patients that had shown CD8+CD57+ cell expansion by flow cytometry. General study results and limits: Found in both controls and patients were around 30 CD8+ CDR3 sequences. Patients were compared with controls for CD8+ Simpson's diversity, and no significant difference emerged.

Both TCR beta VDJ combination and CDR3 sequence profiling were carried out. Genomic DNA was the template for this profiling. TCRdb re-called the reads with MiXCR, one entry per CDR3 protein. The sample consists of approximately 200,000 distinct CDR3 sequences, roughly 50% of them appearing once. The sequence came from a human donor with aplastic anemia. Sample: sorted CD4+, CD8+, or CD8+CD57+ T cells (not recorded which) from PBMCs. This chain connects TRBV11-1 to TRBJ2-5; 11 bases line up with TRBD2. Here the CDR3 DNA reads TGTGCCTGGATATGTAGCGTAGCGGGGGGGCCGGAGACCCAGTACTTC. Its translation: CAWICSVAGGPETQYF.